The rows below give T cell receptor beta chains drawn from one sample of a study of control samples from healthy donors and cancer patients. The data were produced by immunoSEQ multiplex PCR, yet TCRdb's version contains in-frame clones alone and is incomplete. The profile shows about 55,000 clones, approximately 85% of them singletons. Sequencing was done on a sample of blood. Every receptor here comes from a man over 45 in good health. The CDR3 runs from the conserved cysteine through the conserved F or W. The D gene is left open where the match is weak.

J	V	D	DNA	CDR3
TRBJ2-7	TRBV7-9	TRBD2	TGTGCCAGCAGCTGGGGGGGCGAGCAGTACTTC	CASSWGGEQYF
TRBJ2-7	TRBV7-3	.	TGTGCCAGCAGCCGGACAGACTCCTACGAGCAGTACTTC	CASSRTDSYEQYF
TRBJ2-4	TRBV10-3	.	TGTGCCATCAGTGAGTCTACAGGAAACATTCAGTACTTC	CAISESTGNIQYF
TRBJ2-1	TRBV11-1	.	TGTGCCAGCAGCCCTTCTAGTCTAGGCGGTGAGCAGTTCTTC	CASSPSSLGGEQFF
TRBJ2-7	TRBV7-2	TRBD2	TGTGCCAGCAGCTTCTACCTGACTAGCGGCTCCTACGAGCAGTACTTC	CASSFYLTSGSYEQYF
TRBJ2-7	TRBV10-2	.	TGCGCCAGCGCCCTGGCATTTGCCTACGAGCAGTACTTC	CASALAFAYEQYF
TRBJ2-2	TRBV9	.	TGTGCCAGCAGCGTAGAAGGCTCCGGGGAGCTGTTTTTT	CASSVEGSGELFF
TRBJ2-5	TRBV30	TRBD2	TGTGCCTGGAGTGGGAGCGGGGGGTTCCAAGAGACCCAGTACTTC	CAWSGSGGFQETQYF
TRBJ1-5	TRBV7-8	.	TGTGCCAGCAGCCGCTGGACGGGGATGGAACAGCCCCAGCATTTT	CASSRWTGMEQPQHF
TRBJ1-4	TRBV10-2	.	TGCGCCAGCAGGGAGGGTGTTGCAACTAATGAAAAACTGTTTTTT	CASREGVATNEKLFF